Sequencing of this T cell receptor beta chain was carried out in a study of shared clonotypes between healthy human individuals. Partitioning of CD4+ cells yielded a CD45RA+ naive subset and a CD45RA-negative memory subset. Method: immunoSEQ multiplex PCR; TCRdb's copy keeps in-frame clones and lacks some. In the table there are about 2.4 million clones, more than 85% of which are singletons. Losses at the gene ends were 5 bases for V and 6 bases for J; bases not matched to a gene: 6. CDR1 and CDR2 from the germline V gene are SNHLY and FYNNEI. The CDR3 covers 15 residues. Sequencing was carried out using naive CD4+ T cells from PBMCs. The subset is: CD45RA+ positively selected. The TCR sequence derives from a man younger than 35 in good health. Some clones in this sample may be carry-over from other donors' samples. The V gene is TRBV2, the J gene TRBJ2-1; TRBD2 aligns across 11 bases. CDR3 residues: CASSQTSGKSNEQFF. The CDR3 region has the DNA TGTGCCAGCAGTCAGACTAGCGGGAAGTCCAATGAGCAGTTCTTC. The full variable domain, in which reference TRBV2 and TRBJ2-1 provide the parts outside the CDR3, is EPEVTQTPSHQVTQMGQEVILRCVPISNHLYFYWYRQILGQKVEFLVSFYNNEISEKSEIFDDQFSVERPDGSNFTLKIRSTKLEDSAMYFCASSQTSGKSNEQFFGPGTRLTVL.